This T cell receptor beta chain was observed in a study of blood T cell repertoires in COVID-19. The overall study: PBMCs, B-cell-depleted T cells, or T cells were the source of the cDNA or gDNA that made up the material.

Original handling: Cell counts per sample came from amplifying reference gene primers. Only in-frame clones appear in the TCRdb table, and some are missing; sequencing was by immunoSEQ multiplex PCR. V, J and clone size are taken as reported in that table, and D and trimming were inferred from the DNA itself. Of about 300,000 clones listed, 85% to 90% are singletons. Participants were aged roughly 18 to 95 years, lived in under 25 US areas, and enrolled virtually. Which cohort a participant joined came from the clinical history participants gave. V dropped 4 bases and J dropped 5 bases, with 9 bases sitting between them. Germline CDR1 SNHLY, CDR2 FYNNEI. The CDR3 has 13 amino acids.

This receptor was taken from a woman between 18 and 29 years old who had recovered from COVID-19. This rearrangement joins TRBV2 to TRBJ1-5, with TRBD1 as a possible D gene (5 bases). The sample taken for sequencing was PBMCs or T cells enriched from blood (not recorded which). CDR3 in amino acids: CASSADNDQPQHF. The CDR3 DNA sequence: TGTGCCAGCAGTGCGGACAACGATCAGCCCCAGCATTTT.